One and the same sample provided the 9 T cell receptor beta chains below, sequenced in a study of T cell responses to AZD1222 COVID-19 vaccine. The data were produced by immunoSEQ multiplex PCR, yet TCRdb's version contains in-frame clones alone and is incomplete. This sample carries about 190,000 clones, 80% to 95% of them seen once, and the ten largest clones take roughly 1.4%. Specimen: peripheral blood, collected on day 0 of AZD1222 vaccination. These receptors all stem from an adult in good health.

The rearrangement joins TRBV5-1 to TRBJ2-3, with no clear D. V lost 6 bases and J 5 bases, leaving 10 bases between the germline ends. Germline V lookup: CDR1 SGHRS, CDR2 YFSETQ. This CDR3 region has 12 residues. Here the CDR3 DNA reads TGCGCCAGCAAAAAAGAGCAAGATACGCAGTATTTT. It yields the protein CASKKEQDTQYF.

J is TRBJ1-5 and V is TRBV24-1; 8 nucleotides align to TRBD1. The length of the CDR3 is 15 residues. The V segment lost 3 bases and the J segment 7 bases; nucleotides outside the gene matches: 7. CDR1 and CDR2 from the germline V gene are KGHDR and SFDVKD. CDR3 nucleotide sequence: TGTGCCACCAGTGATCAGACAGGGGAACGGCAGCCCCAGCATTTT. Residues: CATSDQTGERQPQHF.

The chain carries TRBV6-5 and TRBJ2-1; TRBD2 agrees at 10 bases. The CDR3 covers 14 residues. Germline CDR1 and CDR2: MNHEY and SVGAGI. The junction had 11 bases not matched to a gene; V was cut back by 8 bases and J by 10 bases. The CDR3 nucleotides are TGTGCCAGCGGAGCGGGGGGGTCCAGGATGGAGCAGTTCTTC. It codes for CASGAGGSRMEQFF.

Here the CDR3 reads CASSSDSRRMNTEAFF. The CDR3 coding sequence is TGCGCCAGCAGCTCAGACAGCCGCCGAATGAACACTGAAGCTTTCTTT. The chain uses TRBV5-1 and TRBJ1-1; possibly TRBD1 for D (5 bases). Germline CDR1 SGHRS, CDR2 YFSETQ. The V end was cut by 3 bases, the J end by 0 bases, with 15 bases between. This CDR3 is built from 16 residues. Full variable domain (outside the CDR3, taken from reference TRBV5-1 and TRBJ1-1): KAGVTQTPRYLIKTRGQQVTLSCSPISGHRSVSWYQQTPGQGLQFLFEYFSETQRNKGNFPGRFSGRQFSNSRSEMNVSTLELGDSALYLCASSSDSRRMNTEAFFGQGTRLTVV.

The gene calls are TRBV6-5 and TRBJ1-1; no clear D gene. This CDR3 has 15 residues. CDR1 and CDR2 from the germline V gene are MNHEY and SVGAGI. V lost 2 bases and J lost 4, with 14 bases in between. CDR3 loop: CASSYEVSGSTEAFF. CDR3 sequence (DNA): TGTGCCAGCAGTTACGAGGTTTCGGGGAGCACTGAAGCTTTCTTT.

This rearrangement joins TRBV4-2 to TRBJ1-3, with D possibly matching TRBD1 (5 bases). The CDR3 has 13 residues. Trimming removed 4 bases from V and 4 bases from J, with 8 bases in between. Per the germline V gene, CDR1 is LGHNA and CDR2 is YNFKEQ. CDR3 sequence: CASSPNRGNTIYF. The CDR3 nucleotides are TGTGCCAGCAGCCCAAACAGGGGAAACACCATATATTTT.

The CDR3 spells CAISDEAEYTIYF. In nucleotides, the CDR3 is TGTGCCATCAGTGACGAGGCTGAGTACACCATATATTTT. The V call is TRBV10-3, the J call TRBJ1-3, with D unclear. Germline V gene sequence: CDR1 ENHRY, CDR2 SYGVKD. The CDR3 runs to 13 residues. Trimming took 3 bases from V and 8 from J, leaving 11 bases between them.

This sequence joins TRBV24-1 and TRBJ1-5; a possible D gene is TRBD1 (6 bases). Germline lookup yields CDR1 KGHDR and CDR2 SFDVKD. V was clipped by 2 bases and J by 5 bases, with 9 bases between them. This CDR3 contains 14 residues. CDR3 in amino acids: CATSDSGHDQPQHF. The CDR3 DNA reads TGTGCCACCAGTGATTCGGGACATGATCAGCCCCAGCATTTT.

The genes are TRBV2 and TRBJ2-3; D gene unclear. V gave up 11 bases and J gave up 2 bases, with 5 bases separating them. Germline CDR1 and CDR2: SNHLY and FYNNEI. CDR3 length: 10 residues. Here the CDR3 reads CAGATDTQYF. CDR3 DNA: TGTGCCGGAGCCACAGATACGCAGTATTTT.